Listed here is a single T cell receptor (beta chain). What it binds is unknown. Germline CDR1 reads SGHRS; CDR2 reads YFSETQ. The CDR3 is made up of 16 amino acids. These data belong to a study of T cells expressing NK-cell markers. Study background: Repertoire data for TCR beta were derived from sorted T cells (CD3+CD56+NKG2C+, CD3+CD56+NKG2C- and CD3+CD56-NKG2C+). Eight donors were sequenced, seven testing HCMV-seropositive and one testing seronegative.

General study results and limits: Certain NKG2C+ T cell clones were expanded, and their HCMV specificity remained unclear. These clonotypes, the leaders elsewhere, also led the CD3+CD56-NKG2C+ fraction in four donors.

TCRdb reanalyzed the 5' RACE reads, giving one entry per CDR3 protein sequence and no DNA. The sample has roughly 170,000 distinct CDR3 sequences. This sequence originates from a woman aged 18 to 69 in good health. The gene calls are TRBV5-1 and TRBJ2-1; the TRBD2 assignment by TCRdb is unverifiable without DNA. The sequencing input was blood T cells: a sorted CD56 or NKG2C T cell subset, CD4+ or CD8+ T cells, or bulk PBMC T cells (not recorded which). This CDR3 is CASSPSASGSYNEQFF. Complete variable domain (other parts from reference TRBV5-1 and TRBJ2-1): KAGVTQTPRYLIKTRGQQVTLSCSPISGHRSVSWYQQTPGQGLQFLFEYFSETQRNKGNFPGRFSGRQFSNSRSEMNVSTLELGDSALYLCASSPSASGSYNEQFFGPGTRLTVL.